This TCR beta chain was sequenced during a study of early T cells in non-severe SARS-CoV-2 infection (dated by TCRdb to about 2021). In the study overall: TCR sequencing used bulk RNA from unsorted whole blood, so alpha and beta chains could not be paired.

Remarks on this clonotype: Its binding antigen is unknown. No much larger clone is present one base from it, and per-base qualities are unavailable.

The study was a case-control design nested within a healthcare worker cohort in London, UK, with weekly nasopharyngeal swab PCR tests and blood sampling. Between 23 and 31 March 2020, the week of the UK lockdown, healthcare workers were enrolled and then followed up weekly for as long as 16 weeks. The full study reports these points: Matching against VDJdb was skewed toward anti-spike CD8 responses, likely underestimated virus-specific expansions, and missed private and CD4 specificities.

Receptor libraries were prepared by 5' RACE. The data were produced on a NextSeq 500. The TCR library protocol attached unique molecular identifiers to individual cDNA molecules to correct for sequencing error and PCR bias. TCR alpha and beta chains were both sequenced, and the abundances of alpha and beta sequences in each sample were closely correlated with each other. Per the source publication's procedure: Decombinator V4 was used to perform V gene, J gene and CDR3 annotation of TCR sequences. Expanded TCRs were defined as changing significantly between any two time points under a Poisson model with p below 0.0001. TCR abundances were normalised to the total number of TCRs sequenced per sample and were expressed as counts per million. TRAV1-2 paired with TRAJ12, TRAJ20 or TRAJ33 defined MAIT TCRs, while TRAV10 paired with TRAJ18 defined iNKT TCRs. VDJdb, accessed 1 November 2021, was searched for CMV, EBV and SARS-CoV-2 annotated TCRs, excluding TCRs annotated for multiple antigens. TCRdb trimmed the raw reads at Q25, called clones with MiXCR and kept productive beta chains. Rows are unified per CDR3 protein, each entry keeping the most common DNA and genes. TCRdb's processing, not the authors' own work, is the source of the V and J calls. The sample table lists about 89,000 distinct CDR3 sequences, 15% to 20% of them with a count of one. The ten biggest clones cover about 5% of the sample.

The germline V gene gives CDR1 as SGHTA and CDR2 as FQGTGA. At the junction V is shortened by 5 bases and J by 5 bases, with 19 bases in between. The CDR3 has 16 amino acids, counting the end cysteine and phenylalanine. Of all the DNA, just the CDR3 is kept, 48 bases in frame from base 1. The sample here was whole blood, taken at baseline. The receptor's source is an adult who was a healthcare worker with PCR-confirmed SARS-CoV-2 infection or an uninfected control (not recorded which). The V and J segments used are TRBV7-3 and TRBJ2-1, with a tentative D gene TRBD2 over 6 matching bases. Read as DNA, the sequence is TGTGCCAGCAGCCCACTTATTGGGCGGGGAAACAATGAGCAGTTCTTC. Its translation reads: CASSPLIGRGNNEQFF. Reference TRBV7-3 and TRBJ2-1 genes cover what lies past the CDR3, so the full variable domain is GAGVSQTPSNKVTEKGKYVELRCDPISGHTALYWYRQSLGQGPEFLIYFQGTGAADDSGLPNDRFFAVRPEGSVSTLKIQRTERGDSAVYLCASSPLIGRGNNEQFFGPGTRLTVL.